This T cell receptor (beta chain) came from a study of T cells in Graves' hyperthyroidism and ophthalmopathy. Clinical symptoms, serum thyroxine and TRAb, thyroid ultrasound and orbital computed tomography were used for the diagnoses. The CDR3 is 15 residues long. Germline values: CDR1 SGHNT, CDR2 YYREEE (reference sequence). J gave up 2 bases and V 3 bases, and 7 bases lay outside the gene matches. The source material, RNA transcripts, was used to amplify TCR beta CDR3 regions. The HTBI primer set was used in a first-round RT-PCR of the TCR CDR3. TCRdb analysed the multiplex PCR reads with MiXCR anew, one entry per CDR3 protein. This repertoire shows about 610,000 distinct CDR3 sequences, more than 45% found once; its top ten account for around 8%.

This sequence was found in a woman younger than 30 with Graves' hyperthyroidism. The chain is built from TRBV5-4 and TRBJ2-5; 7 bases line up with TRBD1. The sample comprised peripheral blood or thyroid tissue (not recorded which). CDR3 DNA: TGTGCCAGCAGCTCCCGGGGCAGGGGGCAAGAGACCCAGTACTTC. This codes for CASSSRGRGQETQYF.